This paragraph covers one T cell receptor (beta chain) sequence. The CDR3 consists of 15 residues. J lost 4 bases, V lost 5 bases, and 8 bases had no gene match. In germline, CDR1 is LNHDA, CDR2 SQIVND (reference sequence). The sample belongs to a study of blood T cell repertoires in COVID-19. On the study more broadly: Donors in the United States, Italy and Spain gave samples during acute or convalescent COVID-19. T cells, B-cell-depleted T cells, or PBMCs supplied cDNA or gDNA.

Study processing details: Nucleated cell number was recorded as an estimate derived from reference gene primer amplification. The repertoire was sequenced with immunoSEQ multiplex PCR; TCRdb's copy has only in-frame clones and lacks some. V, J and clone size are taken as reported in that table, and D and trimming were inferred from the DNA itself. The sample holds 80,000 to 100,000 clones, approximately 86% seen once. The sequencing sample was made of peripheral blood. V gene TRBV19 combines with J gene TRBJ2-1, with TRBD1 matching over 7 bases. The source of this sequence is a woman older than 75 with acute or convalescent COVID-19. CDR3 bases: TGTGCCAGTAGTCCCCAAGGGGGCGCTTACAATGAGCAGTTCTTC. It translates to CASSPQGGAYNEQFF.